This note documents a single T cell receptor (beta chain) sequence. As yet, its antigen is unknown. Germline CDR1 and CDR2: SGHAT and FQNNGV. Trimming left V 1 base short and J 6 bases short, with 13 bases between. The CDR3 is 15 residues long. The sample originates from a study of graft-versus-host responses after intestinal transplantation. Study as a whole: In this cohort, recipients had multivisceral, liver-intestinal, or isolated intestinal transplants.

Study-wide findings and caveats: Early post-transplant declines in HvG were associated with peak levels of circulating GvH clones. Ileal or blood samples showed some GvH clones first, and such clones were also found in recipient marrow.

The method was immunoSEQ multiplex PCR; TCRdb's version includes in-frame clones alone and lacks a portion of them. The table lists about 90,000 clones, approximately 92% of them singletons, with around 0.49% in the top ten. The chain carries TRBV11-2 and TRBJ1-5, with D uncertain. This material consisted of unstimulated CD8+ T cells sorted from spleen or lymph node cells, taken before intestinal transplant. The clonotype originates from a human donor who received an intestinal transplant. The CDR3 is CASSLVRYRGQPQHF. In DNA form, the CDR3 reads TGTGCCAGCAGCTTAGTAAGGTATCGCGGTCAGCCCCAGCATTTT.